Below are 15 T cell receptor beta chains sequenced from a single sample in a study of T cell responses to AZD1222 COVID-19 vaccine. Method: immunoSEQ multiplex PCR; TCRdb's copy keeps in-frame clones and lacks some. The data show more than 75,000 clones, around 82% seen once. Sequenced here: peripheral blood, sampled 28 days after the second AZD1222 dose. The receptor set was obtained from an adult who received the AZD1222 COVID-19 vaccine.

CDR3 protein: CATSRDWNEQFF. CDR3 bases: TGTGCCACCAGCAGAGATTGGAATGAGCAGTTCTTC. The chain links TRBV15 to TRBJ2-1; D call uncertain. Germline values: CDR1 LNHNV, CDR2 YYDKDF (reference sequence). This CDR3 contains 12 residues. V dropped 0 bases and J dropped 7 bases, with 4 bases sitting between them.

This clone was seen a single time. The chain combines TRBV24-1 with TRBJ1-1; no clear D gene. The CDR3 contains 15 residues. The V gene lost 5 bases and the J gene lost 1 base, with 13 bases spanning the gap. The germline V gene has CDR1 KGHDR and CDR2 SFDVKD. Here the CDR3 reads CATSVAGPSNTEAFF. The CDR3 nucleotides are TGTGCCACCAGTGTGGCAGGCCCCTCGAACACTGAAGCTTTCTTT.

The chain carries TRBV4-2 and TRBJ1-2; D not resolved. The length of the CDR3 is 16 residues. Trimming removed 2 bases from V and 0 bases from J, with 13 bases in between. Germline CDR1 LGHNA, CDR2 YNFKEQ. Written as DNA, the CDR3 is TGTGCCAGCAGCCAAATGACTGGGATTGCTAACTATGGCTACACCTTC. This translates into CASSQMTGIANYGYTF.

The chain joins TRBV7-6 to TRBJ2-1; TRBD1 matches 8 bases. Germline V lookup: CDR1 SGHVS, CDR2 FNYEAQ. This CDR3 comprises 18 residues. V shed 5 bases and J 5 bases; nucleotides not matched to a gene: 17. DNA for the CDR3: TGTGCCAGCAGCACCTGGGGGAAAAGACAGGGGCGGCACAATGAGCAGTTCTTC. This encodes CASSTWGKRQGRHNEQFF.

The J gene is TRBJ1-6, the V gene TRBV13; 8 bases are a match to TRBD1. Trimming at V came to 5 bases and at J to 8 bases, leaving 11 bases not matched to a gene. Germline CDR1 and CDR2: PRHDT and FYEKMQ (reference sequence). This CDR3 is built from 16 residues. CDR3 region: CASSIHNRGGHSPLHF. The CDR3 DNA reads TGTGCCAGCAGCATACACAACAGGGGGGGCCATTCACCCCTCCACTTT.

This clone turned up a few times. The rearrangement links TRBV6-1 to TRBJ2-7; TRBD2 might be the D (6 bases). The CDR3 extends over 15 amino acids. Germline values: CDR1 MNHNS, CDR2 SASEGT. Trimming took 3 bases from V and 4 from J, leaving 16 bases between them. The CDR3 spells CASSDRPSDPYEQYF. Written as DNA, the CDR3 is TGTGCCAGCAGTGACCGGCCTAGCGATCCGTACGAGCAGTACTTC.

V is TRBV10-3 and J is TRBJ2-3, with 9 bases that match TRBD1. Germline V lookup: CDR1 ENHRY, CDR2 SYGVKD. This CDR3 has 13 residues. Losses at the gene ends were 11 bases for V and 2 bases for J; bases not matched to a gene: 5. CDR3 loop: CAATGGVTDTQYF. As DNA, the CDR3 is TGTGCCGCCACAGGGGGCGTCACAGATACGCAGTATTTT.

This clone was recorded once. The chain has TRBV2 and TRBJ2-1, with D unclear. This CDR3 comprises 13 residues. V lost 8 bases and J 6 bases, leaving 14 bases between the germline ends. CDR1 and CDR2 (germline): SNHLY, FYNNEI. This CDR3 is CASGDRFGNEQFF. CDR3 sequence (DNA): TGTGCCAGCGGGGATAGGTTCGGCAATGAGCAGTTCTTC.

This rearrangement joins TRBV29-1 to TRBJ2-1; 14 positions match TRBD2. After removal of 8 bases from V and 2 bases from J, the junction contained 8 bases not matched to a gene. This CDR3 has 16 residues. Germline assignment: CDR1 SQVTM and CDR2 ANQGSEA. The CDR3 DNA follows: TGCAGCCAGGGGACTAGCGGGAGACAGACCTACAATGAGCAGTTCTTC. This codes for CSQGTSGRQTYNEQFF.

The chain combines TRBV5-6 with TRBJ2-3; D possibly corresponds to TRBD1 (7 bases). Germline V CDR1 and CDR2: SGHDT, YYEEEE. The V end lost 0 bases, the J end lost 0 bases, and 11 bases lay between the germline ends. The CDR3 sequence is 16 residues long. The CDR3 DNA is TGTGCCAGCAGCTTGGCGCGGGACAGAAGCACAGATACGCAGTATTTT. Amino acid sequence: CASSLARDRSTDTQYF.

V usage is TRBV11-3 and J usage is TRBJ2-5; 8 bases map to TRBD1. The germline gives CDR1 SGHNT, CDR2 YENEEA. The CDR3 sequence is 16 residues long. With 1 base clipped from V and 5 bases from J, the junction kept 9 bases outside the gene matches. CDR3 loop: CASSLGGQGGGETQYF. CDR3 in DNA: TGTGCCAGCAGCTTAGGTGGACAGGGAGGCGGGGAGACCCAGTACTTC.

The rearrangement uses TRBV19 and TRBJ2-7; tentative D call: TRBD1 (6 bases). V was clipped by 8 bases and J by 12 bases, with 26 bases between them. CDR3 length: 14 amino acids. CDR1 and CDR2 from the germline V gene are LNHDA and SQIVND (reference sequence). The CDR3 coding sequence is TGTGCCAGTTCCCAGGGGAGCTCACCGGCGATGACGTACTTC. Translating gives CASSQGSSPAMTYF. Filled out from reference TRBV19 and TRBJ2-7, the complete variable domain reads DGGITQSPKYLFRKEGQNVTLSCEQNLNHDAMYWYRQDPGQGLRLIYYSQIVNDFQKGDIAEGYSVSREKKESFPLTVTSAQKNPTAFYLCASSQGSSPAMTYFGPGTRLTVT.

This CDR3 is CASSQAQGAVYEQYF. The CDR3 DNA sequence: TGTGCCAGCTCACAGGCACAGGGGGCGGTCTACGAGCAGTACTTC. The genes are TRBV18 and TRBJ2-7, with 9 bases that match TRBD1. Trimming at V came to 4 bases and at J to 3 bases, leaving 7 bases not matched to a gene. Germline CDR1 is KGHSH and CDR2 is LQKENI. This CDR3 is built from 15 residues.

The CDR3 nucleotides are TGTGCCAGCAGTTTAAGAGGATTGATTGGCGGTCCCCAACATTCACCCCTCCACTTT. It codes for CASSLRGLIGGPQHSPLHF. The chain has TRBV27 and TRBJ1-6; D not certain. From germline, CDR1 is MNHEY and CDR2 SMNVEV (reference sequence). The CDR3 spans 19 residues. The V gene lost 2 bases and the J gene lost 8 bases, with 25 bases spanning the gap.

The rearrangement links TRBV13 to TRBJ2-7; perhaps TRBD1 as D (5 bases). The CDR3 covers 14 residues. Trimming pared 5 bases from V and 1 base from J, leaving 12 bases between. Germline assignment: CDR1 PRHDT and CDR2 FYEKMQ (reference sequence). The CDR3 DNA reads TGTGCCAGCAGCCCAGGGTATAGTTCCTACGAGCAGTACTTC. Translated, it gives CASSPGYSSYEQYF.